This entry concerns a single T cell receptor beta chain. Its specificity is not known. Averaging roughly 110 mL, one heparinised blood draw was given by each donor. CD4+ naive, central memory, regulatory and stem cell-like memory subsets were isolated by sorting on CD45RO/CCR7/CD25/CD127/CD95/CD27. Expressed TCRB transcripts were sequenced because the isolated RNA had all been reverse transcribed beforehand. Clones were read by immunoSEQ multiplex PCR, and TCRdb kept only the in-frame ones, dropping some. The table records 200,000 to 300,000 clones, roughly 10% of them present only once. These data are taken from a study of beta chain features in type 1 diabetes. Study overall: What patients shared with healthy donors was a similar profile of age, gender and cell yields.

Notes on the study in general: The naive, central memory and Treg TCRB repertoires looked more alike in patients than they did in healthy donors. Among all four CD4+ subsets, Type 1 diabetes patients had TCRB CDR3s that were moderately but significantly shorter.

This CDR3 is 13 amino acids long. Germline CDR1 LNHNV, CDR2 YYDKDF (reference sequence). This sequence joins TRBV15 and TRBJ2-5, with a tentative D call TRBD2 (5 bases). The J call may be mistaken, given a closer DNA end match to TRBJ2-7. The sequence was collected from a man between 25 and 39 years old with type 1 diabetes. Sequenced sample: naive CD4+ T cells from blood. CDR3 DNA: TGTGCCACCAGCACCCAACGGGGTTCCGAGCAGTACTTC. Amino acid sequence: CATSTQRGSEQYF.